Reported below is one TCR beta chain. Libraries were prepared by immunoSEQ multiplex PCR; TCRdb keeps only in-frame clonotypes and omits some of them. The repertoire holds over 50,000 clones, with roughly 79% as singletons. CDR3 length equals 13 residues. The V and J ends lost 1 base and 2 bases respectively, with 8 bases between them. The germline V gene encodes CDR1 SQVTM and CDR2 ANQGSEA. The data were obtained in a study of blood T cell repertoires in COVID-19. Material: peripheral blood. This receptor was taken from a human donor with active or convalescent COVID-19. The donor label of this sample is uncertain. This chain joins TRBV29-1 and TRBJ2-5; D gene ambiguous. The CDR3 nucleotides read TGCAGCGTTGAAGTAAACAGTCAAGAGACCCAGTACTTC. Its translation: CSVEVNSQETQYF.